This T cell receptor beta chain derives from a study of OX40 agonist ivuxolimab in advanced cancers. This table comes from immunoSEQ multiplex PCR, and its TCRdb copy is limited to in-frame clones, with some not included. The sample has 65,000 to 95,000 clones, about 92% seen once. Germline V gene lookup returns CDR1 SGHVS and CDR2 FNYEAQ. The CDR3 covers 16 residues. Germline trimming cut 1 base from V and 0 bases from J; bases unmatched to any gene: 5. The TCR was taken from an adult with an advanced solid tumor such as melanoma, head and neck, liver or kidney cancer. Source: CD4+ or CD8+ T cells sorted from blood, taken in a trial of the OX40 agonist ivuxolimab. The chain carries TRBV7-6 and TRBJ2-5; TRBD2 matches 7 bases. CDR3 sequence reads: CASSLVASGYQETQYF. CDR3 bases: TGTGCCAGCAGCTTAGTGGCTAGCGGTTACCAAGAGACCCAGTACTTC. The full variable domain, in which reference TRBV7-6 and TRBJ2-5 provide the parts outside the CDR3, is GAGVSQSPRYKVTKRGQDVALRCDPISGHVSLYWYRQALGQGPEFLTYFNYEAQQDKSGLPNDRFSAERPEGSISTLTIQRTEQRDSAMYRCASSLVASGYQETQYFGPGTRLLVL.